The clone carrying this T cell receptor beta chain came up a few times. Authors' methods: Nucleated cell number was recorded as an estimate derived from reference gene primer amplification. Repertoires were generated with immunoSEQ multiplex PCR, while TCRdb's copy carries only in-frame clones and drops some. The D gene and trimming were derived from the DNA, and the V and J assignments and clone size from that table. Counted here are around 54,000 clones, 80% to 95% occurring once; the ten biggest clones make up over 3%. This sample was taken from a study of blood T cell repertoires in COVID-19. Study-level background: Whether acute or convalescent, the COVID-19 samples came from the United States, Italy and Spain. Sources were T cells, B-cell-depleted T cells, or PBMCs; the material itself was cDNA or gDNA.

With V trimmed by 5 bases and J by 10 bases, 4 bases remained unmatched. Germline values: CDR1 GTSNPN, CDR2 SVGIG (reference sequence). The CDR3 totals 12 residues. Material for sequencing was peripheral blood. This sequence joins TRBV30 and TRBJ1-6; 8 bases fit TRBD1. The sequence was obtained from a human donor in a cohort sampled during active COVID-19. CDR3 sequence reads: CAWLRDRSPLHF. CDR3 sequence (DNA): TGTGCCTGGCTCAGGGACAGGTCACCCCTCCACTTT.